This T cell receptor beta chain was recovered during a study of radiotherapy plus CTLA-4 blockade in lung cancer. As for the study in general: Patients showed objective responses in around a sixth of cases and disease control in under 40%. Study-wide findings and caveats: According to reports, early shifts in blood T cell clones, alongside interferon-beta, forecast response most accurately. Clones derived from tumor TCRs expanded in blood after radiotherapy plus ipilimumab.

This clone was observed once. Its antigen is undetermined. Sequenced by immunoSEQ multiplex PCR; TCRdb stores in-frame clones only, minus some. This sample has around 45,000 clones, with around 77% found just once. Germline values: CDR1 LGHNA, CDR2 YSLEER. The CDR3 consists of 14 residues. V dropped 0 bases and J dropped 13; count of bases not matched to a gene: 4. Participants had chemo-refractory metastatic non-small-cell lung cancer and were treated with focal radiation plus ipilimumab CTLA-4 blockade. Specimen: peripheral blood, collected from a patient treated with radiotherapy plus ipilimumab. The source of this sequence is a human donor with non-small cell lung cancer who had stable disease on radiotherapy plus ipilimumab. V and J are TRBV4-3 and TRBJ2-1; TRBD1 aligns across 12 bases. The CDR3 DNA reads as TGCGCCAGCAGCCAAGAGCAGGGACAGGGGGCCCAGTTCTTC. This codes for CASSQEQGQGAQFF.